The source of this TCR beta chain is a study of blood T cell repertoires in COVID-19. Profiling relied on immunoSEQ multiplex PCR, and the TCRdb table lists in-frame clones only, not all of them. The data show approximately 75,000 clones, approximately 91% seen once. V was clipped by 0 bases and J by 0 bases, with 4 bases between them. The CDR3 extends over 14 amino acids. The germline V gene has CDR1 LGHDT and CDR2 YNNKEL (reference sequence). The source of this sequence is a man aged 45 to 65 with acute or convalescent COVID-19. Material for sequencing was peripheral blood. The chain uses TRBV3-1 (or the pseudogene TRBV3-2) and TRBJ2-3; unclear D gene. The CDR3 region has the DNA TGTGCCAGCAGCCAAGAAAGCAGCACAGATACGCAGTATTTT. It specifies CASSQESSTDTQYF.